What follows is one T cell receptor beta chain and its context. The sample is drawn from a study of neoadjuvant anti-PD-1 for oral cavity cancer. Six replicates per PBMC sample, mostly from about 500 ng of genomic DNA. Assay: immunoSEQ multiplex PCR; the TCRdb copy retains only in-frame clones and omits some. The sample lists 15,000 to 20,000 clones; roughly 69% were seen once. Germline lookup yields CDR1 SGHAT and CDR2 FQNNGV. CDR3 length equals 13 residues. Trimming left V 9 bases short and J 2 bases short, with 14 bases between. This rearrangement joins TRBV11-2 to TRBJ2-7; perhaps TRBD2 as D (6 bases). This sequence originates from a person between 40 and 85 years old with oral cavity squamous cell carcinoma. The material sequenced was PBMCs, taken before nivolumab (anti-PD-1) treatment. The CDR3 reads CARWGVHTYEQYF. The CDR3 DNA reads TGTGCCAGATGGGGGGTACACACCTACGAGCAGTACTTC.